The entry that follows covers one T cell receptor beta chain sequence. This sample was included in a study of T cell responses to AZD1222 COVID-19 vaccine. CDR1 is ENHRY, CDR2 SYGVKD, per germline. V lost 7 bases, J lost 4 bases, and 6 bases stayed unmatched. The CDR3 consists of 14 residues. Sequencing used immunoSEQ multiplex PCR; TCRdb keeps in-frame clones, though not all of them. The sample yields fewer than 110,000 clones, roughly 85% seen once. The chain combines TRBV10-3 with TRBJ2-2, with TRBD1 matching 7 bases. This sequence was found in an adult who received the AZD1222 COVID-19 vaccine. The starting material was peripheral blood, obtained 28 days after the second AZD1222 dose. The CDR3 protein is CAINSNRGTGELFF. CDR3 DNA: TGTGCCATCAACTCGAACAGGGGCACCGGGGAGCTGTTTTTT.